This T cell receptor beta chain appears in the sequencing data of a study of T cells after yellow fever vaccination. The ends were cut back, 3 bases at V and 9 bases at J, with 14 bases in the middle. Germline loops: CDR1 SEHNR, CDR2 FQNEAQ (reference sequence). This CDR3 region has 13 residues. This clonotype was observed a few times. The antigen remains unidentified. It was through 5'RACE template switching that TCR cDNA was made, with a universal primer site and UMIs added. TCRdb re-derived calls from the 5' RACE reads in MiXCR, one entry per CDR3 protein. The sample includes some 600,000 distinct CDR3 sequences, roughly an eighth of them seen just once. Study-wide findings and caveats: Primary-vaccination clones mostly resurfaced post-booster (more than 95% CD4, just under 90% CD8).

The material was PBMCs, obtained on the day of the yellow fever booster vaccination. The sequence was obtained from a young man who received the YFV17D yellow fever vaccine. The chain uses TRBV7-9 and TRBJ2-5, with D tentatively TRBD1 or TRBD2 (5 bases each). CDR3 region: CASSLDGLGAQYF. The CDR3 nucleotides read TGTGCCAGCAGCTTGGACGGACTGGGGGCCCAGTACTTC.